This T cell receptor (beta chain) was retrieved from a study of graft-versus-host responses after intestinal transplantation. Across the study: Anti-thymocyte globulin was used for induction in all recipients, who then took tacrolimus and steroids for approximately 3 years.

The CDR3 contains 14 residues. V gave up 1 base and J gave up 2 bases; unmatched junction bases: 0. Germline values: CDR1 LNHDA, CDR2 SQIVND (reference sequence). General study results and limits: Some GvH clones appeared in ileal mucosa or blood before recipient bone marrow.

This clone was seen only a few times. The antigen is not known. The assay was immunoSEQ multiplex PCR, and TCRdb's table has in-frame clones only and misses some. The sample shows about 59,000 clones, approximately 94% of them seen only once. The specimen comprised unstimulated CD4+ T cells sorted from spleen or lymph node cells, sampled before transplant. This receptor was taken from a human donor who was the organ donor for an intestinal transplant. V usage is TRBV19 and J usage is TRBJ2-7; TRBD1 agrees at 9 bases. This CDR3 is CASSIGQGAYEQYF. CDR3 nucleotides: TGTGCCAGTAGTATAGGACAGGGGGCCTACGAGCAGTACTTC.